Following are 30 T cell receptor beta chains from one sample sequenced in a study of regulatory T cells in long-lasting Graves disease. The time point here: newly diagnosed GD, antithyroid drugs for less than 3 months. Making the TCR library involved RNA that had been extracted from PBMCs. iRepertoire HTBI primers and Arm-PCR of CDR3 regions built TCR beta libraries. TCRdb independently ran MiXCR on the multiplex PCR reads; one entry per CDR3 protein. Of around 400,000 distinct CDR3 sequences in the sample, 12% were seen once. These data were likewise used in another study, on T cells in Graves' hyperthyroidism and ophthalmopathy.

The sample consisted of peripheral blood mononuclear cells (PBMCs), taken at new diagnosis, from a patient treated with antithyroid drugs. These receptors originate from a woman younger than 35 with Graves disease.

As for this clonotype: Being one base from a much bigger clone, this may be a read error. The conserved final phenylalanine or tryptophan is absent from the CDR3, which likely points to a read error. The genes are TRBV7-9 and TRBJ1-5, with D possibly being TRBD1 (6 bases). The CDR3 sequence is 15 residues long. Germline loops: CDR1 SEHNR, CDR2 FQNEAQ (reference sequence). V was pared by 3 bases and J by 6 bases, with 15 bases between. CDR3 DNA: TGTGCCAGCAGCTTGGGGCAGGGGTTCGTTCAGCCCCAGCATTCT. Protein: CASSLGQGFVQPQHS.

This clonotype was seen ten or more times. The DNA of the CDR3 is TGCAGTGCCCCGCCCCCTTTCGGGACGAACACCGGGGAGCTGTTTTTT. Its protein is CSAPPPFGTNTGELFF. V is TRBV20-1 and J is TRBJ2-2, with D possibly matching TRBD2 (5 bases). CDR3 length: 16 residues. The ends were cut back, 6 bases at V and 0 bases at J, with 17 bases in the middle. Germline assignment: CDR1 DFQATT and CDR2 SNEGSKA (reference sequence).

This clonotype was seen a handful of times. A much larger clonotype is one base distant, so this may be a read error. This sequence joins TRBV12-3 or TRBV12-4 and TRBJ1-2; 7 bases align to TRBD1. V shed 5 bases and J 5 bases; nucleotides not matched to a gene: 11. The CDR3 contains 15 residues. Written as DNA, the CDR3 is TGTGCCAGCAGTCTCCAGGTGACAGGGCGGTATGGCTACACCTTC. Amino acids: CASSLQVTGRYGYTF.

V and J are TRBV2 and TRBJ2-3; D is perhaps TRBD1 or TRBD2 (5 bases each). V lost 3 bases and J lost 6, with 19 bases in between. The CDR3 extends over 16 amino acids. Germline CDR1 is SNHLY and CDR2 is FYNNEI. Written as DNA, the CDR3 is TGTGCCAGCAGTGATGTAGTGGGACCCACCGGCGATACGCAGTATTTT. Translating gives CASSDVVGPTGDTQYF.

The sample holds a few counts of this clonotype. The rearrangement uses TRBV19 and TRBJ2-3; TRBD2 matches at 11 bases. The CDR3 length is 17 residues. Germline-derived CDR1 and CDR2 are LNHDA and SQIVND (reference sequence). With 4 bases clipped from V and 4 bases from J, the junction kept 10 bases outside the gene matches. The CDR3: CASSTLGLAGQPDTQYF. The CDR3 DNA follows: TGTGCCAGTAGTACCCTCGGACTAGCGGGCCAGCCAGATACGCAGTATTTT.

The chain employs TRBV15 and TRBJ2-4; no clear D gene. Between the trimmed V and J ends, which lost 1 base and 0 bases, there was a span of 10 bases. CDR3 length equals 16 residues. Germline lookup yields CDR1 LNHNV and CDR2 YYDKDF (reference sequence). Written as DNA, the CDR3 is TGTGCCACCAGCAGAGGCTTGTTAGCAGCCAAAAACATTCAGTACTTC. Encoded protein: CATSRGLLAAKNIQYF.

The gene calls are TRBV19 and TRBJ1-1; tentatively, D is TRBD1 (6 bases). The CDR3 totals 14 residues. The V gene's germline CDR1 is LNHDA and CDR2 SQIVND (reference sequence). Trimming left V 11 bases short and J 1 base short, with 17 bases between. The CDR3 region has the DNA TGTGCCGGCGCAGGTAGGGGGAAGAACACTGAAGCTTTCTTT. It specifies CAGAGRGKNTEAFF.

This clonotype was observed many times. This rearrangement joins TRBV5-6 to TRBJ2-3; the match to TRBD2 covers 9 bases. V dropped 2 bases and J dropped 6; count of bases not matched to a gene: 10. The CDR3 sequence is 16 residues long. Germline values: CDR1 SGHDT, CDR2 YYEEEE. In DNA form, the CDR3 reads TGTGCCAGCAGCTTTGCCGGTAGCGGGAGAAGGGATACGCAGTATTTT. As protein: CASSFAGSGRRDTQYF.

This clonotype was picked up many times. The chain joins TRBV19 to TRBJ2-1; 9 bases match TRBD1. Germline values: CDR1 LNHDA, CDR2 SQIVND (reference sequence). The trim removed 4 bases at V and 5 bases at J, leaving 6 bases unmatched. This CDR3 is built from 15 residues. The CDR3 reads CASSRTGAPNNEQFF. The DNA of the CDR3 is TGTGCCAGTAGTAGGACAGGGGCTCCGAACAATGAGCAGTTCTTC.

This clonotype was recorded at least ten times. The chain couples TRBV12-3 or TRBV12-4 to TRBJ2-1; D might be TRBD2 (6 bases). CDR3 length equals 15 residues. Trimming removed 7 bases from V and 0 bases from J, with 13 bases in between. The CDR3 protein is CASTVAESSYNEQFF. CDR3 nucleotide sequence: TGTGCCAGCACCGTAGCGGAAAGCTCCTACAATGAGCAGTTCTTC.

At least ten counts were recorded for this clonotype. The chain employs TRBV29-1 and TRBJ1-1; the D gene is possibly TRBD1 (5 bases). This CDR3 region has 12 residues. V dropped 7 bases and J dropped 7 bases, with 16 bases sitting between them. Germline CDR1 is SQVTM and CDR2 is ANQGSEA. The CDR3, as DNA: TGCAGCGCCCGAGGGGCCGGTAATGAAGCTTTCTTT. It yields the protein CSARGAGNEAFF.

This clonotype showed up many times. The V and J genes are TRBV5-1 and TRBJ2-7; 7 bases agree with TRBD1. The length of the CDR3 is 14 residues. V gave up 2 bases and J gave up 3 bases; unmatched junction bases: 5. Germline values: CDR1 SGHRS, CDR2 YFSETQ. CDR3 protein: CASSFDRVRYEQYF. CDR3 coding DNA: TGCGCCAGCAGCTTCGACAGGGTTCGCTACGAGCAGTACTTC.

This clonotype was detected ten times or more. V usage is TRBV12-3 or TRBV12-4 and J usage is TRBJ2-1; 10 bases map to TRBD2. V was clipped by 3 bases and J by 4 bases; unmatched bases: 6. This CDR3 is 16 amino acids long. Here the CDR3 reads CASSFLRLAGYNEQFF. Here the CDR3 DNA reads TGTGCCAGCAGTTTTTTAAGACTAGCGGGTTACAATGAGCAGTTCTTC.

At least ten counts were recorded for this clonotype. The chain combines TRBV3-1 with TRBJ2-1; D is undetermined. The CDR3 loop spans 15 amino acids. From germline, CDR1 is LGHDT and CDR2 YNNKEL (reference sequence). V was clipped by 4 bases and J by 0 bases, with 10 bases between them. For the CDR3, the DNA is TGTGCCAGCAGCCTCACATCCAGCTCCTACAATGAGCAGTTCTTC. Its translation is CASSLTSSSYNEQFF.

This clonotype was detected many times. The genes are TRBV27 and TRBJ1-2, with TRBD1 identical over 10 bases. This CDR3 has 17 amino acids. The V gene's germline CDR1 is MNHEY and CDR2 SMNVEV (reference sequence). The V segment lost 2 bases and the J segment 6 bases; nucleotides outside the gene matches: 12. The CDR3 spells CASSLDRAGTGDHGYTF. The CDR3 nucleotides are TGTGCCAGCAGTTTAGACCGCGCCGGGACAGGGGACCATGGCTACACCTTC.

This clonotype appeared many times. The genes are TRBV11-2 and TRBJ2-1; 10 positions agree with TRBD1. The V gene end was trimmed by 5 bases and the J gene end by 7 bases; junction bases not matched to a gene: 14. CDR1 is SGHAT and CDR2 is FQNNGV in the germline V gene. The CDR3 consists of 17 residues. CDR3 in amino acids: CASSQFAGTGDRNEQFF. The CDR3 coding sequence is TGTGCCAGCAGCCAATTCGCCGGGACAGGGGATAGAAATGAGCAGTTCTTC.

A few counts support this clonotype. Given a much more abundant clone one base away, this may be a read error. The chain is built from TRBV20-1 and TRBJ1-1, with D uncertain. Germline-derived CDR1 and CDR2 are DFQATT and SNEGSKA (reference sequence). V was pared by 5 bases and J by 5 bases, with 12 bases between. The CDR3 extends over 12 amino acids. CDR3 sequence reads: CSASDRRTEAFF. As DNA, the CDR3 is TGCAGTGCTTCCGACCGACGAACTGAAGCTTTCTTT.

This clonotype came up many times. V usage is TRBV20-1 and J usage is TRBJ2-1, with D possibly matching TRBD1 (6 bases). V was pared by 3 bases and J by 8 bases, with 23 bases between. The CDR3 totals 16 residues. The V gene's germline CDR1 is DFQATT and CDR2 SNEGSKA (reference sequence). The CDR3 DNA follows: TGCAGTGCTAGGCGAGCCACCCCCGGACAGTCGCATGAGCAGTTCTTC. It specifies CSARRATPGQSHEQFF.

This chain connects TRBV12-5 to TRBJ2-1, with 14 bases matching TRBD2. The J segment lost 3 bases and the V segment lost 0 bases, leaving 16 bases of the junction unmatched. Germline lookup yields CDR1 LGHNT and CDR2 FRNRAP. This CDR3 comprises 22 residues. DNA for the CDR3: TGTGCTAGTGGTTTGGTTACAGGGGGACTAGCGGGAGTACGCTGGGTCTACAATGAGCAGTTCTTC. Amino acids: CASGLVTGGLAGVRWVYNEQFF.

The CDR3, as DNA: TGCGCCAGCAGCCCTCCGGGACTAGCGGATCGGGAGTTCTTC. It specifies CASSPPGLADREFF. V gene TRBV4-1 combines with J gene TRBJ2-1; TRBD2 agrees at 11 bases. Germline V gene sequence: CDR1 MGHRA, CDR2 YSYEKL. The V gene end was trimmed by 4 bases and the J gene end by 14 bases; junction bases not matched to a gene: 10. This CDR3 spans 14 amino acids.

This chain uses TRBV7-2 with TRBJ2-7, with 7 bases identical to TRBD2. The germline CDR1 and CDR2 sequences are SGHTA and FQGNSA. There are 13 residues in the CDR3. In nucleotides, the CDR3 is TGTGCCAGCAGCCCAGAACCGAGCGGGGCTATTCATGTC. It is translated as CASSPEPSGAIHV.

In its sample, this clonotype was seen many times. This chain connects TRBV18 to TRBJ1-1; D gene ambiguous. Germline V CDR1 and CDR2: KGHSH, LQKENI. V was trimmed by 4 bases and J by 13 bases, leaving 7 bases between them. The CDR3 consists of 9 residues. CDR3 loop: CASSRTGFF. The CDR3 DNA reads as TGTGCCAGCTCACGCACTGGTTTCTTT.

This clonotype was recorded at least ten times. This sequence joins TRBV28 and TRBJ1-2, with D uncertain. The V and J ends lost 8 bases and 4 bases respectively, with 8 bases between them. The CDR3 has 11 amino acids. Germline V CDR1 and CDR2: MDHEN, SYDVKM. This chain's CDR3 is CASATRYGYTF. The CDR3 DNA reads as TGTGCCAGCGCGACACGCTATGGCTACACCTTC.

This clonotype was observed many times. The chain employs TRBV20-1 and TRBJ2-1, with D tentatively TRBD2 (6 bases). The CDR3 totals 16 residues. V lost 2 bases to trimming and J lost 6 bases, with 20 bases between them. Germline V gene sequence: CDR1 DFQATT, CDR2 SNEGSKA (reference sequence). In DNA form, the CDR3 reads TGCAGTGCTAGACTCCTCAGGAGGGGAGTGGGCAATGAGCAGTTCTTC. Translated: CSARLLRRGVGNEQFF.

This clonotype appeared a few times. The genes are TRBV4-3 and TRBJ1-1; D remains ambiguous. Germline V gene sequence: CDR1 LGHNA, CDR2 YSLEER. The CDR3 totals 14 residues. V dropped 4 bases and J dropped 5 bases, with 14 bases sitting between them. CDR3 nucleotides: TGCGCCAGCAGCCCCCGGGTGGTTTCGACTGAAGCTTTCTTT. Protein sequence: CASSPRVVSTEAFF.

The chain has TRBV6-1 and TRBJ2-7; no reliable D call. Germline assignment: CDR1 MNHNS and CDR2 SASEGT. The CDR3 is 10 residues long. V lost 8 bases to trimming and J lost 3 bases, with 5 bases between them. The CDR3 loop reads CASQGYEQYF. CDR3 DNA: TGTGCCAGCCAAGGCTACGAGCAGTACTTC.

This clonotype was detected many times. This chain links TRBV20-1 with TRBJ2-1; 10 bases map to TRBD1. CDR1 is DFQATT and CDR2 is SNEGSKA in the germline V gene (reference sequence). V shed 3 bases, J shed 7 bases, and the junction held 3 bases outside the gene matches. The CDR3 extends over 13 amino acids. CDR3 in DNA: TGCAGTGCTAGGGGACAGGGGAGGAATGAGCAGTTCTTC. This encodes CSARGQGRNEQFF.

At least ten counts were recorded for this clonotype. The chain employs TRBV6-2 or TRBV6-3 and TRBJ1-1; D is unresolved. This CDR3 region has 12 residues. The V gene's germline CDR1 is MNHEY and CDR2 SVGEGT. Between the trimmed V and J ends, which lost 6 bases and 1 base, there was a span of 6 bases. The chain's CDR3 is CASRSSNTEAFF. The CDR3 nucleotides read TGTGCCAGCAGATCCTCGAACACTGAAGCTTTCTTT.

This clonotype has more than one count but fewer than ten. The chain has TRBV12-3 or TRBV12-4 and TRBJ2-1; D might be TRBD1 or TRBD2, each matching 5 bases. Trimming removed 5 bases from V and 3 bases from J, with 14 bases in between. The CDR3 totals 15 residues. Here the CDR3 DNA reads TGTGCCAGCAGTAAAATCGGGGCCGGCTACAATGAGCAGTTCTTC. It specifies CASSKIGAGYNEQFF.

A few counts support this clonotype. This sequence joins TRBV6-2 or TRBV6-3 and TRBJ1-5; perhaps TRBD1 as D (5 bases). Trimming removed 0 bases at V and 0 bases at J, with 15 bases between. Germline loops: CDR1 MNHEY, CDR2 SVGEGT. CDR3 length equals 18 residues. For the CDR3, the DNA is TGTGCCAGCAGTTACTCGATCATCGACAGCCATAGCAATCAGCCCCAGCATTTT. Its translation: CASSYSIIDSHSNQPQHF.